This T cell receptor beta chain was found in a study of blood T cell dynamics during melanoma immunotherapy. General observations from the study: The study could not tell melanoma-specific clones from general immune activation.

Turning to this clone: Its matching antigen is unknown.

Time point: pre-treatment baseline. Disease control meant complete response, partial response or stable disease at 12 weeks. No patient had earlier systemic cancer treatment, concurrent immunosuppressants, or another active cancer. The table came from immunoSEQ multiplex PCR; TCRdb's copy has only in-frame clones and leaves some out. The top ten clones hold about 3% of a sample with about 13,000 clones, roughly 89% of them seen once. CDR1 is SGHNT, CDR2 YYREEE, per germline (reference sequence). The CDR3 extends over 14 amino acids. The junction had 5 bases not matched to a gene; V was cut back by 4 bases and J by 8 bases.

The sequenced sample was blood, obtained from a patient treated with checkpoint blockade. This chain uses TRBV5-4 with TRBJ1-4; 10 bases line up with TRBD1. The TCR sequence derives from a human donor with melanoma. CDR3 residues: CASSMGGQGEKLFF. In DNA, the CDR3 is TGTGCCAGCAGCATGGGGGGACAGGGGGAAAAACTGTTTTTT.